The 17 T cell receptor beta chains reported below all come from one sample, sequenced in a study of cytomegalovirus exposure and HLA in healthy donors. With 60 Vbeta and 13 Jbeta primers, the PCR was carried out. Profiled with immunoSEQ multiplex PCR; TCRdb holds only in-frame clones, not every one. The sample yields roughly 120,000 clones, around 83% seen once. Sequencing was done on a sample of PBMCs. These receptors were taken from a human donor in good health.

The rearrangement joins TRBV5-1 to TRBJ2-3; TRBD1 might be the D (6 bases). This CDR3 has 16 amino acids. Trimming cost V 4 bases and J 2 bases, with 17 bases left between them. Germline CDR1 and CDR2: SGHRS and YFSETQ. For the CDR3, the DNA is TGCGCCAGCAGCCCCGGACAGTCTATCTACACAGATACGCAGTATTTT. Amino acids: CASSPGQSIYTDTQYF.

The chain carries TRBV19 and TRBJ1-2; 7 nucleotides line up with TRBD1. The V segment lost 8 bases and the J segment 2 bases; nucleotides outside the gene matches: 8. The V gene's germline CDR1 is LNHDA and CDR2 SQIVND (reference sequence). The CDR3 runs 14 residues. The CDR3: CASHQGGWNYGYTF. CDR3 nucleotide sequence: TGTGCCAGTCACCAGGGGGGATGGAACTATGGCTACACCTTC.

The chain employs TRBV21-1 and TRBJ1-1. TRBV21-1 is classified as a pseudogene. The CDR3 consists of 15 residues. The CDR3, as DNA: TGTGCCAGCAGCGGGGGGGACACCCGGAACACTGAAGCTTTCTTT. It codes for CASSGGDTRNTEAFF.

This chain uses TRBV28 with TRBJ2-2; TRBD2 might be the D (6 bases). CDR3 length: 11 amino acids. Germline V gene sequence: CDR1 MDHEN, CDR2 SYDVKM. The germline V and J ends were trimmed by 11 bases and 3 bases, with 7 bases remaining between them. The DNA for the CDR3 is TGTGCCGCGGGGTACACCGGGGAGCTGTTTTTT. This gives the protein CAAGYTGELFF.

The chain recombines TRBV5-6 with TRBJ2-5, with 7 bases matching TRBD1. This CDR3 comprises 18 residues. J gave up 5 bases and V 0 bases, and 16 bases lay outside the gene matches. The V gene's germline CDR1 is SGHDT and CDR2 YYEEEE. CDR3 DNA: TGTGCCAGCAGCTTGGAAGAGACAGGGTTTTATAATTTGGAGACCCAGTACTTC. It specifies CASSLEETGFYNLETQYF.

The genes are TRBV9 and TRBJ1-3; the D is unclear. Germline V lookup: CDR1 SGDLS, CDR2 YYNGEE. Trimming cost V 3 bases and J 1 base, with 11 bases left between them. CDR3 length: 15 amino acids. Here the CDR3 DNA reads TGTGCCAGCAGCGGGTACTCAGGATCTGGAAACACCATATATTTT. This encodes CASSGYSGSGNTIYF.

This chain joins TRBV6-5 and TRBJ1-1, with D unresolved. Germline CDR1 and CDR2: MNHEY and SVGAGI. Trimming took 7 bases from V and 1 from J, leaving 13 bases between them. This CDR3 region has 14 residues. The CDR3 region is CASNRLSRNTEAFF. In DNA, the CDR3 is TGTGCCAGCAATCGTCTGTCCAGGAACACTGAAGCTTTCTTT.

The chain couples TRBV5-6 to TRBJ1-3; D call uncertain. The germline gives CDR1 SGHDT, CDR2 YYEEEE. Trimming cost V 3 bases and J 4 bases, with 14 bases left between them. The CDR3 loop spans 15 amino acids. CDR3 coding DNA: TGTGCCAGCAGCTCGCGGGGTTGGAAAGGAAACACCATATATTTT. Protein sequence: CASSSRGWKGNTIYF.

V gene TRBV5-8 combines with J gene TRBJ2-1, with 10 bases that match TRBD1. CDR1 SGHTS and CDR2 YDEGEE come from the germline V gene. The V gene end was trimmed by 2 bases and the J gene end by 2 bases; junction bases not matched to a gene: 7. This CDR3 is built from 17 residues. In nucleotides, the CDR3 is TGTGCCAGCAGCTTCCACCGGGACAGGGGAACCTACAATGAGCAGTTCTTC. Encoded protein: CASSFHRDRGTYNEQFF.

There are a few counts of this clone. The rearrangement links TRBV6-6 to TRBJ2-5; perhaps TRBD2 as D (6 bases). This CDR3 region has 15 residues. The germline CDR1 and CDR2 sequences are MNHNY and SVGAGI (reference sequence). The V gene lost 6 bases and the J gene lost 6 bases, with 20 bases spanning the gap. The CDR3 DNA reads TGTGCCAGCAGCGACCGGCAAGGGGCGGGAAAGACCCAGTACTTC. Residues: CASSDRQGAGKTQYF.

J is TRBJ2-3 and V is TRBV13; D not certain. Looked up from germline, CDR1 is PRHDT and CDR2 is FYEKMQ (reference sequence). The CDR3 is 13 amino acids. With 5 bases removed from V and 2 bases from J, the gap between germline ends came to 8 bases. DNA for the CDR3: TGTGCCAGCAGCCGTAGTTCCACAGATACGCAGTATTTT. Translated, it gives CASSRSSTDTQYF.

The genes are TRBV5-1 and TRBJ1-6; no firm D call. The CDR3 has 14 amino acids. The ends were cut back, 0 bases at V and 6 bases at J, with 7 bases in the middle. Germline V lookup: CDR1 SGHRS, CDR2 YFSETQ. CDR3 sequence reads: CASSLADSNSPLHF. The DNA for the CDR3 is TGCGCCAGCAGCTTGGCCGATAGTAATTCACCCCTCCACTTT.

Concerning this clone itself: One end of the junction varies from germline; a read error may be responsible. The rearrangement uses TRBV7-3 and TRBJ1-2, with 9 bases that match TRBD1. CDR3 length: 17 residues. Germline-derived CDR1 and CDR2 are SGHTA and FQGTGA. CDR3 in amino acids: CASSLTTGGGGLSGYTF. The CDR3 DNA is TGTGCCAGCAGCCTAACGACAGGGGGAGGTGGATTGAGCGGCTACACCTTC.

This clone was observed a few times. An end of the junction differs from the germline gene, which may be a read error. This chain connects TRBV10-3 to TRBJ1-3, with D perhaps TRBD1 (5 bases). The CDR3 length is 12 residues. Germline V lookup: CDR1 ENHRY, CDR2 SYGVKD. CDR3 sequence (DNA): TGTGCCATCAGCGACCCTGCGGGACGGCCCGCTTTT. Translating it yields CAISDPAGRPAF.

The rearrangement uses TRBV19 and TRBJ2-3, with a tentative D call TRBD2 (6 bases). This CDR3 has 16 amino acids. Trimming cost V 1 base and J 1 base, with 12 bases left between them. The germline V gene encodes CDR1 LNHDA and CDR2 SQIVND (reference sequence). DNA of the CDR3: TGTGCCAGTAGTATAGTAGGAGGGGCCGGCACAGATACGCAGTATTTT. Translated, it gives CASSIVGGAGTDTQYF. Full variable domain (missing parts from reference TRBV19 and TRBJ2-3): DGGITQSPKYLFRKEGQNVTLSCEQNLNHDAMYWYRQDPGQGLRLIYYSQIVNDFQKGDIAEGYSVSREKKESFPLTVTSAQKNPTAFYLCASSIVGGAGTDTQYFGPGTRLTVL.

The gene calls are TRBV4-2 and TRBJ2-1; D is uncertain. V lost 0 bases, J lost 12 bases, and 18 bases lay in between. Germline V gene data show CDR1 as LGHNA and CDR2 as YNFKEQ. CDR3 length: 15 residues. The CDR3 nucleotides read TGTGCCAGCAGCCAAGATTTAGGAGCGCCGAAAGTGCAGTTCTTC. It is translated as CASSQDLGAPKVQFF.

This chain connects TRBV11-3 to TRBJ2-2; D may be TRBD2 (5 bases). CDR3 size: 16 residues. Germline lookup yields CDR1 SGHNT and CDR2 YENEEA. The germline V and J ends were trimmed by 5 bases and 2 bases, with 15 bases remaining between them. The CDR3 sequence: CASSAPGSSNTGELFF. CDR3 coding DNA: TGTGCCAGCAGCGCTCCGGGAAGCTCAAACACCGGGGAGCTGTTTTTT.